This T cell receptor (beta chain) was recovered during a study of cytomegalovirus exposure and HLA in healthy donors. Note on this clone: Its antigen is undetermined.

Study-wide results and caveats: The majority of TCR sequences were rare, yet some public TCRs appeared in many donors. Researchers reported that a few CMV-associated chains were confirmed in vitro as CMV antigen-specific.

The donors formed part of the roughly 120-subject validation cohort, distinct from the roughly 730-subject first cohort. Sequencing was performed with immunoSEQ multiplex PCR; in TCRdb, only in-frame clones are kept and a portion is missing. The repertoire has some 140,000 clones, about 80% of them found once; the top ten carry roughly 29%. After removal of 10 bases from V and 4 bases from J, the junction contained 10 bases not matched to a gene. The germline V gene has CDR1 LGHNA and CDR2 YNFKEQ. The CDR3 has 16 residues. The sample comprised PBMCs. The origin of this receptor is a man younger than 45 in good health and CMV-seropositive. The chain has TRBV4-2 and TRBJ2-2; 12 bases are a match to TRBD2. CDR3 in DNA: TGTGCCACCCGGCTAGCGGGAGGGCCGAGCACCGGGGAGCTGTTTTTT. Translation: CATRLAGGPSTGELFF.